This TCR beta chain was captured in a study of T cells in Graves' hyperthyroidism and ophthalmopathy. Study-level results: Using 13 V-J features, a model discriminated ophthalmopathy from stable hyperthyroidism.

Germline CDR1 and CDR2: LNHNV and YYDKDF (reference sequence). The V end was cut by 0 bases, the J end by 5 bases, with 10 bases between. The CDR3 totals 14 residues. Note on this clonotype: The antigen remains undetermined.

Hyperthyroidism patients were newly diagnosed, had disease duration under 2 months, and were aged 18 to 65 years. It was RNA transcripts that yielded the amplified TCR beta CDR3 regions. First-round RT-PCR with HTBI primers amplified the TCR CDR3 region. TCRdb processed the multiplex PCR reads anew with MiXCR; each CDR3 protein has one entry. The repertoire consists of 150,000 to 200,000 distinct CDR3 sequences, with over 7.5% occurring once and the leading ten covering approximately 20%. The specimen was blood. The J gene is TRBJ1-2, the V gene TRBV15; D is perhaps TRBD1 (5 bases). This TCR derives from a woman between 18 and 29 years old with Graves' hyperthyroidism that later progressed to Graves' ophthalmopathy. The CDR3 loop reads CATSREGPLYGYTF. Written as DNA, the CDR3 is TGTGCCACCAGCAGAGAGGGACCTCTTTATGGCTACACCTTC. The whole variable domain, remainder taken from reference TRBV15 and TRBJ1-2, is DAMVIQNPRYQVTQFGKPVTLSCSQTLNHNVMYWYQQKSSQAPKLLFHYYDKDFNNEADTPDNFQSRRPNTSFCFLDIRSPGLGDTAMYLCATSREGPLYGYTFGSGTRLTVV.